This T cell receptor beta chain derives from a study of T cells in Graves' hyperthyroidism and ophthalmopathy. With 5 bases removed from V and 2 bases from J, the gap between germline ends came to 8 bases. The germline gives CDR1 KGHDR, CDR2 SFDVKD. The CDR3 length is 13 residues. RNA transcripts were the template for amplifying TCR beta CDR3 regions. First-round RT-PCR targeting the TCR CDR3 was performed with the HTBI primer set. TCRdb called the multiplex PCR reads again in MiXCR, with one record for every CDR3 protein. The repertoire consists of around 420,000 distinct CDR3 sequences, with around 16% occurring once and the leading ten covering about 7.7%. This clonotype was counted ten times or more.

This TCR was sampled from a woman aged 18-29 years with Graves' hyperthyroidism. V gene TRBV24-1 combines with J gene TRBJ1-2; D possibly corresponds to TRBD1 (5 bases). The sequenced sample consisted of blood. The CDR3 sequence is CATSVGENYGYTF. Written as DNA, the CDR3 is TGTGCCACCAGTGTGGGGGAAAACTATGGCTACACCTTC.